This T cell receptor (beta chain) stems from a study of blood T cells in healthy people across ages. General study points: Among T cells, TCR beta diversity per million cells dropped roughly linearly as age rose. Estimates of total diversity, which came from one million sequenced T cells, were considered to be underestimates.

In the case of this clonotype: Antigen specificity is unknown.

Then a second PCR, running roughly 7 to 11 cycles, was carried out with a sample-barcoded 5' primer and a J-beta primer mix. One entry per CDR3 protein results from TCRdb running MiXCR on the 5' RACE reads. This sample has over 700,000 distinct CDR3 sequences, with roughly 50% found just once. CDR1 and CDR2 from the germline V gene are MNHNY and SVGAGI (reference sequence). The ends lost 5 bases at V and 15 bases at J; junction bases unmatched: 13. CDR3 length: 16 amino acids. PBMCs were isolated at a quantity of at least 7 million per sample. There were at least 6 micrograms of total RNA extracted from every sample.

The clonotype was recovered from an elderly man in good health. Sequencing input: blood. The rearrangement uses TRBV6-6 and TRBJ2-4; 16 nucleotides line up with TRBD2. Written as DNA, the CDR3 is TGTGCCAGCAGTCCAGACCCGGGACTAGCGGGAGGGGACGGGTACTTC. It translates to CASSPDPGLAGGDGYF.